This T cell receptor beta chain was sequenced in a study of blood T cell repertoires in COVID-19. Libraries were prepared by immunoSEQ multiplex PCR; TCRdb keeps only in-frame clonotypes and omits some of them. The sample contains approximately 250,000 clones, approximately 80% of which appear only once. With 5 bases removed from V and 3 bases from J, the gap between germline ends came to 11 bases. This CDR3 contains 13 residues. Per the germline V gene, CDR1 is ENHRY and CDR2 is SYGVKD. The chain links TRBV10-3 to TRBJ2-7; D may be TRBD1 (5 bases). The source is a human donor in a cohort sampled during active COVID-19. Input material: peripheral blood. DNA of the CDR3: TGTGCCATCAGTCCCGGGCAGGGCTACGAGCAGTACTTC. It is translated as CAISPGQGYEQYF.